The 19 T cell receptor beta chains presented below share a single source sample, sequenced in a study of shared clonotypes between healthy human individuals. TCRdb's table, derived via immunoSEQ multiplex PCR, lists solely in-frame clones and lacks some. The sample yields some 1.1 million clones, around three quarters seen once. The source material was memory CD4+ T cells from PBMCs. Subset indicated: CD45RA-negative fraction. These receptor sequences come from a man aged 18 to 30 in good health. Some clones in this sample may be carry-over from other donors' samples.

With respect to this clone: This specimen includes other DNA sequences encoding the same CDR3. The rearrangement uses TRBV5-1 and TRBJ1-2, with a weak D call TRBD1 (5 bases). Germline CDR1 reads SGHRS; CDR2 reads YFSETQ. This CDR3 contains 14 residues. Between the trimmed V and J ends, which lost 0 bases and 4 bases, there was a span of 10 bases. The CDR3 DNA reads as TGCGCCAGCAGCTTGGATACAGGATCCTATGGCTACACCTTC. This gives the protein CASSLDTGSYGYTF.

This clone has a handful of counts. The gene calls are TRBV7-2 and TRBJ2-7, with 7 bases that match TRBD2. The V and J ends lost 1 base and 6 bases, in that order; junction bases with no gene match: 12. Per germline, CDR1 SGHTA and CDR2 FQGNSA. This CDR3 contains 16 residues. The CDR3 loop reads CASSLVGAERGIEQYF. The CDR3 DNA is TGTGCCAGCAGCTTAGTCGGGGCAGAGCGGGGAATCGAGCAGTACTTC.

The rearrangement uses TRBV5-1 and TRBJ2-5; D may be TRBD1 or TRBD2 (5 bases each). This CDR3 contains 14 residues. Germline CDR1 reads SGHRS; CDR2 reads YFSETQ. Trimming left V 3 bases short and J 4 bases short, with 13 bases between. DNA of the CDR3: TGCGCCAGCAGCTCCGGGGCCATCCGAGAGACCCAGTACTTC. Its protein is CASSSGAIRETQYF.

The chain links TRBV18 to TRBJ1-1; D is unresolved. The CDR3 spans 15 residues. CDR1 KGHSH and CDR2 LQKENI come from the germline V gene. Trimming pared 4 bases from V and 1 base from J, leaving 13 bases between. The CDR3 sequence: CASSQILLGNTEAFF. DNA for the CDR3: TGTGCCAGCTCACAAATCTTACTGGGGAACACTGAAGCTTTCTTT.

The chain uses TRBV13 and TRBJ2-4, with 9 nucleotides matching TRBD1. The germline V gene has CDR1 PRHDT and CDR2 FYEKMQ (reference sequence). The CDR3 is made up of 18 amino acids. Germline trimming cut 1 base from V and 1 base from J; bases unmatched to any gene: 8. The CDR3 sequence: CASSLVTGGRGAKNIQYF. The CDR3 nucleotides are TGTGCCAGCAGCTTAGTAACAGGGGGCCGGGGGGCCAAAAACATTCAGTACTTC.

The chain joins TRBV11-3 to TRBJ1-1; D not certain. The length of the CDR3 is 12 residues. Trimming took off 5 bases at V and 11 bases at J, with 15 bases between the two ends. Germline V gene lookup returns CDR1 SGHNT and CDR2 YENEEA. CDR3 loop: CASSRRGGFAFF. CDR3 nucleotides: TGTGCCAGCAGCCGCCGGGGAGGATTTGCTTTCTTT.

The chain employs TRBV29-1 and TRBJ2-3; 7 bases agree with TRBD1. This CDR3 comprises 14 residues. CDR1 is SQVTM, CDR2 ANQGSEA, per germline. Unmatched junction bases numbered 8, after V lost 6 bases and J lost 2 bases. The CDR3, as DNA: TGCAGCGTCCTCCGGGACAGAAACACAGATACGCAGTATTTT. Its protein is CSVLRDRNTDTQYF.

The chain carries TRBV7-6 and TRBJ2-5, with 8 bases that match TRBD2. Unmatched junction bases numbered 19, after V lost 1 base and J lost 6 bases. The CDR3 extends over 19 amino acids. The germline V gene encodes CDR1 SGHVS and CDR2 FNYEAQ. Here the CDR3 DNA reads TGTGCCAGCAGCTTAGAACGTCCCGGCGGGACTAGATCTCGCAAGACCCAGTACTTC. The encoded protein is CASSLERPGGTRSRKTQYF.

This chain links TRBV5-1 with TRBJ2-7; TRBD1 aligns across 11 bases. CDR1 and CDR2 (germline): SGHRS, YFSETQ. The CDR3 contains 14 residues. V shed 6 bases and J 3 bases; nucleotides not matched to a gene: 5. Written as DNA, the CDR3 is TGCGCCAGCACCCCGGGACAGGGGGTCTACGAGCAGTACTTC. It translates to CASTPGQGVYEQYF.

This sequence joins TRBV4-1 and TRBJ2-1, with 10 bases fitting TRBD2. The CDR3 covers 14 residues. The V and J ends lost 2 bases and 9 bases, in that order; junction bases with no gene match: 4. Looked up from germline, CDR1 is MGHRA and CDR2 is YSYEKL. The CDR3 spells CASSQLAGDVEQFF. For the CDR3, the DNA is TGCGCCAGCAGCCAACTAGCGGGAGACGTTGAGCAGTTCTTC.

This clone occurred once. This chain joins TRBV10-2 and TRBJ1-1; D perhaps matches TRBD1 (6 bases). Germline CDR1 reads WSHSY; CDR2 reads SAAADI. The CDR3 extends over 15 amino acids. Trimming cost V 3 bases and J 3 bases, with 14 bases left between them. CDR3 loop: CASSDHRVFDTEAFF. Written as DNA, the CDR3 is TGCGCCAGCAGTGACCACAGGGTTTTCGACACTGAAGCTTTCTTT.

Remarks on this clone: At the DNA level, this CDR3 is encoded by other sequences in the same sample as well. The J gene is TRBJ1-1, the V gene TRBV11-1; D unclear. The ends were cut back, 1 base at V and 6 bases at J, with 9 bases in the middle. Germline CDR1 SGHAT, CDR2 FQDESV (reference sequence). The CDR3 has 13 amino acids. The CDR3 nucleotides are TGTGCCAGCAGCTTAGAACGGGGTGCTGAAGCTTTCTTT. This translates into CASSLERGAEAFF.

The sample holds one count of this clone. The rearrangement links TRBV20-1 to TRBJ2-1; TRBD1 is a possible D gene (6 bases). This CDR3 has 11 residues. Trimming took off 6 bases at V and 4 bases at J, with 7 bases between the two ends. CDR1 is DFQATT, CDR2 SNEGSKA, per germline (reference sequence). CDR3 residues: CSADRYNEQFF. The CDR3 coding sequence is TGCAGTGCAGACAGGTACAATGAGCAGTTCTTC.

The chain carries TRBV7-9 and TRBJ2-1; no clear D. CDR1 and CDR2 from the germline V gene are SEHNR and FQNEAQ (reference sequence). V was cut by 5 bases and J by 12 bases, with 17 bases left in between. The CDR3 loop spans 13 amino acids. This CDR3 is CASSPNWAWVQFF. CDR3 sequence (DNA): TGTGCCAGCAGCCCTAATTGGGCGTGGGTGCAGTTCTTC. The full variable domain, completed using reference TRBV7-9 and TRBJ2-1, is DTGVSQNPRHKITKRGQNVTFRCDPISEHNRLYWYRQTLGQGPEFLTYFQNEAQLEKSRLLSDRFSAERPKGSFSTLEIQRTEQGDSAMYLCASSPNWAWVQFFGPGTRLTVL.

In regard to this clone: The same CDR3 can be traced to other DNA sequences in this sample. V gene TRBV7-3 combines with J gene TRBJ2-5; D call uncertain. CDR1 and CDR2 (germline): SGHTA, FQGTGA. This CDR3 comprises 13 residues. The V end was cut by 4 bases, the J end by 4 bases, with 10 bases between. In nucleotides, the CDR3 is TGTGCCAGCAGCTCCAGGACGGGAGAGACCCAGTACTTC. It translates to CASSSRTGETQYF. Full variable domain (missing parts from reference TRBV7-3 and TRBJ2-5): GAGVSQTPSNKVTEKGKYVELRCDPISGHTALYWYRQSLGQGPEFLIYFQGTGAADDSGLPNDRFFAVRPEGSVSTLKIQRTERGDSAVYLCASSSRTGETQYFGPGTRLLVL.

The V call is TRBV7-6, the J call TRBJ2-2, with TRBD1 matching over 9 bases. The CDR3 totals 15 residues. The germline V gene encodes CDR1 SGHVS and CDR2 FNYEAQ. J lost 6 bases, V lost 4 bases, and 6 bases had no gene match. Here the CDR3 DNA reads TGTGCCAGCAGCTGGACAGGGGACATACCCGGGGAGCTGTTTTTT. Amino acids: CASSWTGDIPGELFF.

This clone has a handful of counts. The chain carries TRBV11-2 and TRBJ2-1; TRBD2 matches at 8 bases. The CDR3 is 15 residues long. Germline values: CDR1 SGHAT, CDR2 FQNNGV. J was trimmed by 10 bases and V by 5 bases; bases with no gene match: 13. In DNA, the CDR3 is TGTGCCAGCAGCCCCGGGGGGAGCGGGAGTGGCGAGCAGTTCTTC. Translating gives CASSPGGSGSGEQFF.

The chain employs TRBV9 and TRBJ2-2; 7 bases align to TRBD1. Trimming removed 1 base from V and 6 bases from J; junction bases left unmatched: 12. The CDR3 has 17 amino acids. Germline-derived CDR1 and CDR2 are SGDLS and YYNGEE. The CDR3 loop reads CASSVNYRGSIPGELFF. CDR3 bases: TGTGCCAGCAGCGTAAACTACAGGGGCAGTATTCCCGGGGAGCTGTTTTTT.

The chain joins TRBV7-8 to TRBJ2-1; no definite D call. Germline V gene data show CDR1 as SGHVS and CDR2 as FQNEAQ. CDR3 size: 15 residues. Trimming pared 5 bases from V and 0 bases from J, leaving 11 bases between. CDR3 in amino acids: CASSLTPFSYNEQFF. Here the CDR3 DNA reads TGTGCCAGCAGCCTCACTCCCTTCTCCTACAATGAGCAGTTCTTC.